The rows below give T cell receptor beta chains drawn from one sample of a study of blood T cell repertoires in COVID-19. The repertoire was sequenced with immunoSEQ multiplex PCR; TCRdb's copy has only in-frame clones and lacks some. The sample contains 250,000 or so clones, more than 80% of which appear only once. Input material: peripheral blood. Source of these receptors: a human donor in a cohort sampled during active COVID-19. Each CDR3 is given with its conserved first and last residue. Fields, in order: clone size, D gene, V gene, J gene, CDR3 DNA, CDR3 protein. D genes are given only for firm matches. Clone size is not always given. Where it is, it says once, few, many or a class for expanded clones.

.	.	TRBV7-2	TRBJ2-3	TGTGCCAGCAGCTTAGGGCTGAACACAGATACGCAGTATTTT	CASSLGLNTDTQYF
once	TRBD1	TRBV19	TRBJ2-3	TGTGCCACGTCCCCGGGACAGGGAGCAGATACGCAGTATTTT	CATSPGQGADTQYF
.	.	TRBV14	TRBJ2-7	TGTGCCAGCAGGGACAAGAATTCCTACGAGCAGTACTTC	CASRDKNSYEQYF
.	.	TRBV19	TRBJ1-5	TGTGCCAGTAGTGCCCCCAGGGTTTATAGCAATCAGCCCCAGCATTTT	CASSAPRVYSNQPQHF
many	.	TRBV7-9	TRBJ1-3	TGTGCCAGCAGTCCCCGACAGGCAGCTGGAAACACCATATATTTT	CASSPRQAAGNTIYF
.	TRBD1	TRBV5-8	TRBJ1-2	TGTGCCAGCAGCCCGGGACAGGGAGACTATGGCTACACCTTC	CASSPGQGDYGYTF
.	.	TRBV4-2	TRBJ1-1	TGTGCCAGCAGCCTTGCGGGGATGAACACTGAAGCTTTCTTT	CASSLAGMNTEAFF
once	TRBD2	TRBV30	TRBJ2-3	TGTGCCTCTAGCGGGGTCACAGATACGCAGTATTTT	CASSGVTDTQYF
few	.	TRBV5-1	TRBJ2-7	TGCGCCAGCAGCTCAGGGTACGAGCAGTACTTC	CASSSGYEQYF
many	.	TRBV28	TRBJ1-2	TGTGCCAGCAGTTTGGGAAGGCCGCTTGTCCAGGGATTTAGGAAAAATAACTATGGCTACACCTTC	CASSLGRPLVQGFRKNNYGYTF
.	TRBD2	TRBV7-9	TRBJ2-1	TGTGCCAGCAGCTTACGGAGCGGGGATGAGCAGTTCTTC	CASSLRSGDEQFF
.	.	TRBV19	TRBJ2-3	TGTGCAAGTTTGGGGGCCACAGATACGCAGTATTTT	CASLGATDTQYF
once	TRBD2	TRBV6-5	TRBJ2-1	TGTGCCAGCAGTTACCGGGGGGGAATCGGAAATGAGCAGTTCTTC	CASSYRGGIGNEQFF
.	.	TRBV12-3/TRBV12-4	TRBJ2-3	TGTGCCAGCACCCCAACAGATACGCAGTATTTT	CASTPTDTQYF
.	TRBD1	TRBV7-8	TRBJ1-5	TGTGCCAGCAGCTTAGCTAGATACGGGACAGGGGTCAATAGCAATCAGCCCCAGCATTTT	CASSLARYGTGVNSNQPQHF
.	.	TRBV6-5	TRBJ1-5	TGTGCCAGCAGAAAGGGAGGTACCAATCAGCCCCAGCATTTT	CASRKGGTNQPQHF
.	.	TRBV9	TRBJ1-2	TGTGCCAGCAGAGGGGCTACTAACTATGGCTACACCTTC	CASRGATNYGYTF
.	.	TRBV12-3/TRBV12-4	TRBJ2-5	TGTGCCAGCAGACGACAGAACCAAGAGACCCAGTACTTC	CASRRQNQETQYF
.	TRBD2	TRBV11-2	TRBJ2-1	TGTGCCAGCAACTCCTGGGGAGGGCCCAACAATGAGCAGTTCTTC	CASNSWGGPNNEQFF
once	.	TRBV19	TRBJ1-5	TGTGCCAGTTGGGCCGTTGTTAGCAATCAGCCCCAGCATTTT	CASWAVVSNQPQHF
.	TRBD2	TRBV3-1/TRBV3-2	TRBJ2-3	TGTGCCAGCAGCCAAGATCGGAGCGGGAGGGCCATCGATACGCAGTATTTT	CASSQDRSGRAIDTQYF
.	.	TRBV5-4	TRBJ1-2	TGTGCCAGCAGCTTGACAGGAGAATCACACTATGGCTACACCTTC	CASSLTGESHYGYTF
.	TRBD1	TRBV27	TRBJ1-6	TGTGCCAGCAGCCCCCACGTACGGACAGGGTCATGGTCACCCCTCCACTTT	CASSPHVRTGSWSPLHF
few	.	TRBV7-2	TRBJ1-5	TGTGCCAGCAGCTTAACAGGTAACAATCAGCCCCAGCATTTT	CASSLTGNNQPQHF
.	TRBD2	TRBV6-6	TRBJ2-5	TGTGCCAGCCGGACTAGCGGGGCCCCCAGTGAGACCCAGTACTTC	CASRTSGAPSETQYF
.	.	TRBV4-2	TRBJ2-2	TGTGCCAGCAGCCAAGATCTGGTCCGGACCGGGAGTTTAGGAAACACCGGGGAGCTGTTTTTT	CASSQDLVRTGSLGNTGELFF
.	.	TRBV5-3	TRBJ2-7	TGTGCCAGAAGCTTGAATCAGGGCTCCTACGAGCAGTACTTC	CARSLNQGSYEQYF
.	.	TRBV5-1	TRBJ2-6	TGCGCCAGCGGGGGCATAAGGGAAGGCGCTATTACTGGGGCCAACGTCCTGACTTTC	CASGGIREGAITGANVLTF
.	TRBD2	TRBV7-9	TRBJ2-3	TGTGCCAGCAGGGGACTAGCGACAGATACGCAGTATTTT	CASRGLATDTQYF
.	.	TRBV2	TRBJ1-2	TGTGCCGGCACAATGGGGCGTAACTATGGCTACACCTTC	CAGTMGRNYGYTF
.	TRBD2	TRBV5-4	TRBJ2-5	TGTGCCAGCAGCGCGCCTAGCGGGGGGGGAAAGACCCAGTACTTC	CASSAPSGGGKTQYF
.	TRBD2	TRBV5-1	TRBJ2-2	TGCGCCAGCAGCTTGGAAGCGGGAGGGCCCGTGGGCACCGGGGAGCTGTTTTTT	CASSLEAGGPVGTGELFF
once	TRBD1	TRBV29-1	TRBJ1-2	TGCAGCGGGGGACAGGGGGCGGGAGGCTACACCTTC	CSGGQGAGGYTF
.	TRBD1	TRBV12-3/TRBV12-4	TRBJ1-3	TGTGCCAGCAGTCGACAGGGGAGAAACACCATATATTTT	CASSRQGRNTIYF
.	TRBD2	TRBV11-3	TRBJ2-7	TGTGCCAGCAGCCTTACTAGCGGGAGCTCCTACGAGCAGTACTTC	CASSLTSGSSYEQYF
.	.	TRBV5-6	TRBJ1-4	TGTGCCAGCAGCTTGGAGGACAGTAATGAAAAACTGTTTTTT	CASSLEDSNEKLFF
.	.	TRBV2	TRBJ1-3	TGTGCCAGCATAACTGACTTCTCTGGAAACACCATATATTTT	CASITDFSGNTIYF
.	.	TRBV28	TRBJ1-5	TGTGCCAGCACAGAGACAGTCAATCAGCCCCAGCATTTT	CASTETVNQPQHF
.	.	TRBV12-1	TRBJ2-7	TGTGCCAGCAGCTGCCGGGGACTCCCCTTCTCCTACGAGCAGTACTTC	CASSCRGLPFSYEQYF
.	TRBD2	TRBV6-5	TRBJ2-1	TGTGCCAGCAGTCCGAGCGGGAGGGCTAACAATGAGCAGTTCTTC	CASSPSGRANNEQFF
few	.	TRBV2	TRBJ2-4	TGTGCCAGCAGTGAAGCAGGAGGAACCCTAGCCAAAAACATTCAGTACTTC	CASSEAGGTLAKNIQYF
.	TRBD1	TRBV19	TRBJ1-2	TGTGCCAGTAGTGCTGACAGGGAAGTACACTATGGCTACACCTTC	CASSADREVHYGYTF
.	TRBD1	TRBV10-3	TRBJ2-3	TGTGCCATCAACTCAGGGGGCATAGCAGATACGCAGTATTTT	CAINSGGIADTQYF
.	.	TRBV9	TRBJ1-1	TGTGCCAGCAGCGCGGCCGACAACGCTGTTCGTTGGACTGAAGCTTTCTTT	CASSAADNAVRWTEAFF
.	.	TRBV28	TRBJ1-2	TGTGCCAGCAGTTTTAGAGACTATGGCTACACCTTC	CASSFRDYGYTF
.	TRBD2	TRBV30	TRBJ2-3	TGTGCCTGGACTAGCGGGGTGACGCAGTATTTT	CAWTSGVTQYF
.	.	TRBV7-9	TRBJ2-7	TGTGCCAGCAGCCCTGGACTACTCCACGAGCAGTACTTC	CASSPGLLHEQYF
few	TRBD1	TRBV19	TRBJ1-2	TGTGCCAGTAGTAGGGGACAGGGAGAGATCTATGGCTACACCTTC	CASSRGQGEIYGYTF
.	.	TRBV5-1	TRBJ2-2	TGCGCCAGCAGACAGATGAACACCGGGGAGCTGTTTTTT	CASRQMNTGELFF
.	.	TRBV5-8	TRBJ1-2	TGTGCCAGCAGCTTGGGGCAGGGGCGAGGCTACACCTTC	CASSLGQGRGYTF
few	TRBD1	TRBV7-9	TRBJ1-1	TGTGCCAGCAGCTCCGTGTTAACAGGGGTAAATCAAGCTTTCTTT	CASSSVLTGVNQAFF
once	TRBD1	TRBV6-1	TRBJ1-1	TGTGCCAGCAGTGAAGCTACAGGGGGGAGCACTGAAGCTTTCTTT	CASSEATGGSTEAFF
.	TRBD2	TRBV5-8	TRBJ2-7	TGTGCCAGCAGCGTAAGCGGGATTTCCTACGAGCAGTACTTC	CASSVSGISYEQYF
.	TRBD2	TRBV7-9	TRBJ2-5	TGTGCCAGCAGCTTTTTGGTAGGGGAGGGACAAGAGACCCAGTACTTC	CASSFLVGEGQETQYF
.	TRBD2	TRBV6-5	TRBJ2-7	TGTGCCAGCAGTTACGGCCCTAGCGGACTTTACGAGCAGTACTTC	CASSYGPSGLYEQYF
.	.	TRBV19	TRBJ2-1	TGTGCCAGTAAACTAGCTAAGGAGAATGAGCAGTTCTTC	CASKLAKENEQFF
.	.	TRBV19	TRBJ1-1	TGTGCCAGTAGTCCGGACAGTTACGGTGAAGCTTTCTTT	CASSPDSYGEAFF
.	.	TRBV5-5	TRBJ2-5	TGTGCCAGCAGCTTTGGGACACAGGGAGAGACCCAGTACTTC	CASSFGTQGETQYF
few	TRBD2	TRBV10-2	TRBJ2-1	TGCGCCAGCAGTGAGGGAAGCGGGAGGGACAATGAGCAGTTCTTC	CASSEGSGRDNEQFF